Included here is one T cell receptor beta chain sequence, with context. Its antigen is not identified. Data came from immunoSEQ multiplex PCR; TCRdb stores just in-frame clones and leaves some out. Altogether almost 15,000 clones are present, approximately 80% being singletons, with the ten largest covering about 35%. This sample is drawn from a study of OX40 agonist ivuxolimab in advanced cancers. The wider study: Ivuxolimab, an antibody that agonizes OX40 (CD134), was administered to the patients. Three patients, one with hepatocellular carcinoma and two with cutaneous melanoma, responded partially. The dose-escalation group included hepatocellular carcinoma, melanoma, renal cell carcinoma and head and neck cancer.

The CDR3 length is 14 residues. Between the trimmed V and J ends, which lost 1 base and 3 bases, there was a span of 6 bases. Germline lookup yields CDR1 SGHNT and CDR2 YENEEA. The study's findings and limits: Clonal expansion by week 6 occurred in CD4+ and CD8+ blood T cells (at 0.1 to 3.0 mg/kg).

The TCR was taken from an adult with an advanced solid tumor such as melanoma, head and neck, liver or kidney cancer. This sequence joins TRBV11-3 and TRBJ2-2; D not certain. Sequencing was performed on CD4+ or CD8+ T cells sorted from blood, taken in a trial of the OX40 agonist ivuxolimab. CDR3 amino acids: CASSLGGYTGELFF. In nucleotides, the CDR3 is TGTGCCAGCAGCTTAGGGGGTTACACCGGGGAGCTGTTTTTT.